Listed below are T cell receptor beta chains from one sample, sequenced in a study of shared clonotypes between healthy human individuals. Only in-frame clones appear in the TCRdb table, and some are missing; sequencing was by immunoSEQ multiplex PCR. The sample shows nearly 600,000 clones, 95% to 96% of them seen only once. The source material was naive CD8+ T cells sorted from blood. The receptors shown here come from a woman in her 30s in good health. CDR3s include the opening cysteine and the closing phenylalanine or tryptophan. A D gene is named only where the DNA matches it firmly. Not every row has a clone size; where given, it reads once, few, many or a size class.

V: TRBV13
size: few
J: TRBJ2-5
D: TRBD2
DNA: TGTGCCAGCAGCCCCAGGGACTACAACCAAGAGACCCAGTACTTC
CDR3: CASSPRDYNQETQYF

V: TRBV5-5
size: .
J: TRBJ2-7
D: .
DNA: TGTGCCAGCAGCGAGGACAGCCCGAACTTCTCCTACGAGCAGTACTTC
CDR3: CASSEDSPNFSYEQYF

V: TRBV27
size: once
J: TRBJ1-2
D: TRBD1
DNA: TGTGCCAGCAGTTCGCTGACAGGGCGCTACACCTTC
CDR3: CASSSLTGRYTF

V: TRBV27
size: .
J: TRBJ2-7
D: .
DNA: TGTGCCAGCAGTCCCGGGGCCTCTGACCCGGGGCCCTACGAGCAGTACTTC
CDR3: CASSPGASDPGPYEQYF

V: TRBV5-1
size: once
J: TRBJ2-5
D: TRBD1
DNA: TGCGCCAGCAGCGACCCGGGACAGGGTCGTTTGGCCCAGTACTTC
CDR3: CASSDPGQGRLAQYF

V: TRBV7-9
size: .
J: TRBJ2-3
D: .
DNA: TGTGCCAGCAGCTTTACGGTAGATACGCAGTATTTT
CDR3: CASSFTVDTQYF

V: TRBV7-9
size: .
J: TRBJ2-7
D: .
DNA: TGTGCCAGCAGCTCCAGGGGCTCCTACGAGCAGTACTTC
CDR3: CASSSRGSYEQYF

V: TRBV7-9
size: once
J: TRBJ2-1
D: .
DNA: TGTGCCAGCAGCTCCGCATACAATGAGCAGTTCTTC
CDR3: CASSSAYNEQFF

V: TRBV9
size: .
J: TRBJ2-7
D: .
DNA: TGTGCCAGCAACGGAGGGGGGGAAGGCGAGCAGTACTTC
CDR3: CASNGGGEGEQYF

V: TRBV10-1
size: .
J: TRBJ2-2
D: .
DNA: TGCGCCAGCAGTGATCCCTCCGGGGAGCTGTTTTTT
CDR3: CASSDPSGELFF

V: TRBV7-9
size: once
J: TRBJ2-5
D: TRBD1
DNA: TGTGCCAGCAGCAAAAGGACAGGGGGTTTGTTAGAGCAGTACTTC
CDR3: CASSKRTGGLLEQYF

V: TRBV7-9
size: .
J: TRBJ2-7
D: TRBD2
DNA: TGTGCCAGCAGCTTAACTAGCGGGAGCTCCTACGAGCAGTACTTC
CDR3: CASSLTSGSSYEQYF

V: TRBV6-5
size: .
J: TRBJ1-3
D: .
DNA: TGTGCCAGCAGTGACCGAGGGGCGGCAAACACCATATATTTT
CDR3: CASSDRGAANTIYF

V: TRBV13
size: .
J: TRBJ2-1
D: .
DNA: TGTGCCAGCAGCTTATGGGCCTTAGGGCTAAATGAGCAGTTCTTC
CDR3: CASSLWALGLNEQFF

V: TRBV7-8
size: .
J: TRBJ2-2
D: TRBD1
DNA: TGTGCCAGCAGCTCGGACAGGGATGACACTGGGGAGCTGTTTTTT
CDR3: CASSSDRDDTGELFF

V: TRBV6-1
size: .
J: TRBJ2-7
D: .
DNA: TGTGCCAGCAGGACCGGGCCGCGGACGGGCGAGCAGTACTTC
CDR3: CASRTGPRTGEQYF

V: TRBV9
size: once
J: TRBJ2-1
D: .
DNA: TGTGCCAGCAGCCAAATCCGGGACTTAGACAATGAGCAGTTCTTC
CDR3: CASSQIRDLDNEQFF

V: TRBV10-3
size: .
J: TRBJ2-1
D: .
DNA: TGTGCCATCAGTGAGTTAGGGGGTTCACAAAATGAGCAGTTCTTC
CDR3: CAISELGGSQNEQFF

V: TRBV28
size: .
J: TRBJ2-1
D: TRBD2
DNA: TGTGCCAGCAGTTTTCCAGCGGGAGCCTACAATGAGCAGTTCTTC
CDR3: CASSFPAGAYNEQFF

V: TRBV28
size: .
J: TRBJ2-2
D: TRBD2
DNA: TGTGCCAGCAGTTTAGTACTAGCGGGAGTAGGAACCGGGGAGCTGTTTTTT
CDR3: CASSLVLAGVGTGELFF

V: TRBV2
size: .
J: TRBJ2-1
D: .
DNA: TGTGCCAGGGAGACAGGAGCTATGGGTGAGCAGTTCTTC
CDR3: CARETGAMGEQFF

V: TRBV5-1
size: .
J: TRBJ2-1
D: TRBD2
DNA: TGCGCCAGCACCTATCTTAGCGGGAGCAATGAGCAGTTCTTC
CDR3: CASTYLSGSNEQFF

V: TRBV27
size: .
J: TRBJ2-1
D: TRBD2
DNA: TGTGCCAGCAGTTTTCTAGCGGGAGCTGAGCAGTTCTTC
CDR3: CASSFLAGAEQFF

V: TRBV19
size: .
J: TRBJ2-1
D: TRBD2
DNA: TGTGCCAGTAGTATACTGAGCGGGAGAGCCTACAATGAGCAGTTCTTC
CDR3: CASSILSGRAYNEQFF

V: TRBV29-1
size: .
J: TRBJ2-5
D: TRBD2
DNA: TGCAGCGTTGAAGGAGGAGCGGGAGATGAGACCCAGTACTTC
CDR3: CSVEGGAGDETQYF

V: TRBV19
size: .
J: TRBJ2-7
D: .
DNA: TGTGCCAGTAGTAAAGGATACGAGCAGTACTTC
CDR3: CASSKGYEQYF

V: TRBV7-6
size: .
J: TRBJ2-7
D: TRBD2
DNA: TGTGCCAGCAGCTTACTAGCGGGAGAAGCCTACGAGCAGTACTTC
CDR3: CASSLLAGEAYEQYF

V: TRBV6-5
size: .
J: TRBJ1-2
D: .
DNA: TGTGCCAGCAGTGACGACAGGCATGGCTACACCTTC
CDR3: CASSDDRHGYTF

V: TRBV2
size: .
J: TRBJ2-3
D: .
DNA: TGTGCCAGCAGTGAAGCAGGCGGCTGGGGCACAGATACGCAGTATTTT
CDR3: CASSEAGGWGTDTQYF

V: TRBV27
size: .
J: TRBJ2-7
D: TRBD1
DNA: TGTGCCAGCAGTTTAATCGGGACAGGGGTTTACGAGCAGTACTTC
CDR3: CASSLIGTGVYEQYF

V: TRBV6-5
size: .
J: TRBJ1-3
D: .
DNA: TGTGCCAGCCTCGCGGGCACCTTCTATGGAAACACCATATATTTT
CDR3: CASLAGTFYGNTIYF

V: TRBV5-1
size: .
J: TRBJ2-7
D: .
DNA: TGCGCCAGCAGCTTTGACAAGGCCCCTACCTACGAGCAGTACTTC
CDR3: CASSFDKAPTYEQYF

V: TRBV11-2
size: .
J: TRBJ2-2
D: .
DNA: TGTGCCAGCAGCTTAGTGATCGGCACCGGGGAGCTGTTTTTT
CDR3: CASSLVIGTGELFF

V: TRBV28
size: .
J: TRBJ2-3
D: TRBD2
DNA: TGTGCCAGCAACCCTTTACTAGCGGACGGCACAGATACGCAGTATTTT
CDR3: CASNPLLADGTDTQYF

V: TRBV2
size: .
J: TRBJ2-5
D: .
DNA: TGTGCCAGCAGTGAAGTGACGGGTCTAGAGACCCAGTACTTC
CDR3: CASSEVTGLETQYF